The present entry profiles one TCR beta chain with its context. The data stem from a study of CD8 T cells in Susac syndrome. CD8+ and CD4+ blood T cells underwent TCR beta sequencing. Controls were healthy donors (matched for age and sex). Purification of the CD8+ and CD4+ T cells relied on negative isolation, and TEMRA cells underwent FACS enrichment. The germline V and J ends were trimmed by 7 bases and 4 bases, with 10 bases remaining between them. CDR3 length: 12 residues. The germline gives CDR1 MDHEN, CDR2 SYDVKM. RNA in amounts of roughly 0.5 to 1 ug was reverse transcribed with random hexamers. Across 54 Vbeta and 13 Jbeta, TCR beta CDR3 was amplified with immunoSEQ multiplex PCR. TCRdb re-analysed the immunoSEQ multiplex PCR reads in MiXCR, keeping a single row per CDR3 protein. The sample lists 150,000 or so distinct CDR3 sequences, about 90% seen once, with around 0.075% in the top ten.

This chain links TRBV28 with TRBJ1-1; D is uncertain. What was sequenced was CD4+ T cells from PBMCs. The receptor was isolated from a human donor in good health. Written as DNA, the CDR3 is TGTGCCAGCACCCTCCCAGGCACTGAAGCTTTCTTT. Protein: CASTLPGTEAFF.